The 27 T cell receptor beta chains below were found in one sample sequenced in a study of blood T cell repertoires in COVID-19. Produced via immunoSEQ multiplex PCR; TCRdb's table is partial and in-frame only. The profile shows fewer than 250,000 clones, roughly 90% of them singletons. Material for sequencing was peripheral blood. The receptors originated from a man between 60 and 75 years old who had recovered from COVID-19.

The chain links TRBV6-5 to TRBJ2-2; D is unclear. The germline V and J ends were trimmed by 7 bases and 5 bases, with 11 bases remaining between them. Germline V gene lookup returns CDR1 MNHEY and CDR2 SVGAGI. The CDR3 has 13 residues. In nucleotides, the CDR3 is TGTGCCAGCATCTATCCCCTGACCGGGGAGCTGTTTTTT. Protein: CASIYPLTGELFF.

The chain links TRBV27 to TRBJ2-7; 9 bases fit TRBD1. The germline CDR1 and CDR2 sequences are MNHEY and SMNVEV (reference sequence). J gave up 2 bases and V 6 bases, and 8 bases lay outside the gene matches. This CDR3 is built from 15 residues. CDR3 residues: CASRVPGQGTYEQYF. The CDR3 DNA reads TGTGCCAGCAGAGTACCGGGACAGGGCACCTACGAGCAGTACTTC.

The chain combines TRBV30 with TRBJ1-1; D ambiguous. With 2 bases removed from V and 2 bases from J, the gap between germline ends came to 3 bases. Germline CDR1 reads GTSNPN; CDR2 reads SVGIG (reference sequence). This CDR3 is 11 amino acids long. DNA for the CDR3: TGTGCCTGGAGTCTTAACACTGAAGCTTTCTTT. Translation gives CAWSLNTEAFF.

This chain uses TRBV5-5 with TRBJ2-1; weak D call: TRBD1 (5 bases). Trimming removed 1 base at V and 7 bases at J, with 15 bases between. The V gene's germline CDR1 is SGHKS and CDR2 YYEKEE (reference sequence). The CDR3 length is 15 residues. The CDR3 is CASSLITGSFNEQFF. The CDR3 nucleotides read TGTGCCAGCAGCTTGATAACAGGCTCCTTTAATGAGCAGTTCTTC.

In this sample, this clone turned up many times. This chain uses TRBV4-3 with TRBJ2-1, with D possibly matching TRBD2 (6 bases). This CDR3 has 14 residues. Trimming removed 1 base from V and 6 bases from J, with 10 bases in between. CDR1 LGHNA and CDR2 YSLEER come from the germline V gene. In nucleotides, the CDR3 is TGCGCCAGCAGCCAAGGGGGAGGAACCAATGAGCAGTTCTTC. It is translated as CASSQGGGTNEQFF.

The V call is TRBV28, the J call TRBJ2-3; possibly TRBD2 for D (6 bases). The germline V gene has CDR1 MDHEN and CDR2 SYDVKM. The CDR3 contains 17 residues. Between the trimmed V and J ends, which lost 3 bases and 3 bases, there was a span of 19 bases. The CDR3 loop reads CASSLGGGGGKTDTQYF. In nucleotides, the CDR3 is TGTGCCAGCAGTTTGGGAGGAGGTGGAGGGAAAACAGATACGCAGTATTTT.

CDR3 in DNA: TGTGCCAGCAGCTTTTCTCCCCGGAATGAGCAGTTCTTC. Translation: CASSFSPRNEQFF. This chain links TRBV7-2 with TRBJ2-1; D is ambiguous. The CDR3 is 13 amino acids. Trimming left V 3 bases short and J 7 bases short, with 10 bases between. Germline CDR1 and CDR2: SGHTA and FQGNSA.

The CDR3 protein is CASSQGGGTGELFF. The CDR3 nucleotides read TGTGCCAGCAGCCAAGGGGGGGGCACCGGGGAGCTGTTTTTT. The V gene is TRBV3-1 (or the pseudogene TRBV3-2), the J gene TRBJ2-2, with 7 nucleotides matching TRBD2. Germline V lookup: CDR1 LGHDT, CDR2 YNNKEL (reference sequence). This CDR3 has 14 amino acids. The trim removed 1 base at V and 4 bases at J, leaving 0 bases unmatched.

The chain recombines TRBV9 with TRBJ2-3; D gene unclear. Germline loops: CDR1 SGDLS, CDR2 YYNGEE. Trimming took off 4 bases at V and 7 bases at J, with 16 bases between the two ends. CDR3 length: 14 amino acids. The CDR3 protein is CASSLAVVSNTQYF. In DNA, the CDR3 is TGTGCCAGCAGCCTCGCGGTAGTCAGTAATACGCAGTATTTT.

J is TRBJ2-1 and V is TRBV6-6; the match to TRBD2 covers 7 bases. The CDR3 totals 15 residues. The junction had 6 bases not matched to a gene; V was cut back by 7 bases and J by 0 bases. Germline assignment: CDR1 MNHNY and CDR2 SVGAGI (reference sequence). The CDR3 DNA is TGTGCCAGCATTCGCGGGGGAAGCTCCTACAATGAGCAGTTCTTC. The encoded protein is CASIRGGSSYNEQFF.

This clone was detected once. The gene calls are TRBV27 and TRBJ1-6, with a tentative D call TRBD1 (5 bases). The CDR3 contains 15 residues. Germline V CDR1 and CDR2: MNHEY, SMNVEV (reference sequence). Trimming removed 3 bases at V and 4 bases at J, with 10 bases between. For the CDR3, the DNA is TGTGCCAGCAGTTTGGAGGGGATATATAATTCACCCCTCCACTTT. This gives the protein CASSLEGIYNSPLHF.

V is TRBV29-1 and J is TRBJ2-7, with 7 positions matching TRBD2. V shed 1 base, J shed 3 bases, and the junction held 3 bases outside the gene matches. The CDR3 is 13 amino acids. Germline CDR1 and CDR2: SQVTM and ANQGSEA. CDR3 sequence (DNA): TGCAGCGTTGAAGTCGGGGGGATCTACGAGCAGTACTTC. Amino acids: CSVEVGGIYEQYF.

The chain recombines TRBV11-2 with TRBJ2-3, with 11 bases matching TRBD2. CDR3 length: 16 amino acids. Germline V gives CDR1 SGHAT, CDR2 FQNNGV. The V segment lost 3 bases and the J segment 3 bases; nucleotides outside the gene matches: 5. The CDR3 DNA follows: TGTGCCAGCAGCTTTTTAGCGGGAGGGCGGACAGATACGCAGTATTTT. Protein: CASSFLAGGRTDTQYF.

This chain joins TRBV5-4 and TRBJ2-1; D perhaps matches TRBD1 (5 bases). V was clipped by 3 bases and J by 1 base, with 8 bases between them. CDR1 is SGHNT and CDR2 is YYREEE in the germline V gene (reference sequence). The CDR3 spans 14 residues. The CDR3, as DNA: TGTGCCAGCAGCTCCAGGGTGTCCTACAATGAGCAGTTCTTC. It encodes CASSSRVSYNEQFF.

This clone was detected only once. V is TRBV5-1 and J is TRBJ2-5; 9 nucleotides line up with TRBD2. This CDR3 has 16 amino acids. With 2 bases clipped from V and 4 bases from J, the junction kept 9 bases outside the gene matches. Germline V gives CDR1 SGHRS, CDR2 YFSETQ. The chain's CDR3 is CASSLSSGGLGETQYF. Written as DNA, the CDR3 is TGCGCCAGCAGCTTAAGTAGCGGGGGCCTCGGAGAGACCCAGTACTTC. The variable domain in full, with the rest retrieved from reference TRBV5-1 and TRBJ2-5, is KAGVTQTPRYLIKTRGQQVTLSCSPISGHRSVSWYQQTPGQGLQFLFEYFSETQRNKGNFPGRFSGRQFSNSRSEMNVSTLELGDSALYLCASSLSSGGLGETQYFGPGTRLLVL.

CDR3 amino acids: CASSMVVSDTIYF. CDR3 bases: TGTGCCAGTAGTATGGTGGTTTCGGACACCATATATTTT. The chain uses TRBV19 and TRBJ1-3; no reliable D call. The CDR3 has 13 amino acids. With 3 bases removed from V and 8 bases from J, the gap between germline ends came to 11 bases. Germline assignment: CDR1 LNHDA and CDR2 SQIVND (reference sequence). Together with reference TRBV19 and TRBJ1-3, the CDR3 gives the full variable domain: DGGITQSPKYLFRKEGQNVTLSCEQNLNHDAMYWYRQDPGQGLRLIYYSQIVNDFQKGDIAEGYSVSREKKESFPLTVTSAQKNPTAFYLCASSMVVSDTIYFGEGSWLTVV.

The chain has TRBV15 and TRBJ2-5; TRBD2 might be the D (6 bases). Deletions cut 0 bases from V and 7 bases from J, with 24 bases between. CDR1 LNHNV and CDR2 YYDKDF come from the germline V gene (reference sequence). This CDR3 has 18 residues. CDR3 bases: TGTGCCACCAGCAGAGATGTAGGCGAGGCCCCCCGGGGGTGGACCCAGTACTTC. It encodes CATSRDVGEAPRGWTQYF.

The chain has TRBV11-1 and TRBJ2-3; perhaps TRBD1 as D (6 bases). The germline V and J ends were trimmed by 5 bases and 3 bases, with 12 bases remaining between them. Germline CDR1 SGHAT, CDR2 FQDESV (reference sequence). The CDR3 consists of 14 residues. CDR3 region: CASSQVGGTDTQYF. For the CDR3, the DNA is TGTGCCAGCAGCCAAGTAGGGGGAACAGATACGCAGTATTTT.

The chain links TRBV6-4 to TRBJ2-3; 14 bases map to TRBD2. V was pared by 6 bases and J by 4 bases, with 9 bases of the junction left unmatched. CDR3 length: 17 amino acids. CDR1 is MRHNA, CDR2 SNTAGT, per germline. The CDR3 nucleotides read TGTGCCAGCAGAACCGGGACTAGCGGGGGCTCTCCAGATACGCAGTATTTT. Translation: CASRTGTSGGSPDTQYF.

The chain has TRBV6-5 and TRBJ2-7, with 7 bases aligning to TRBD1. Germline lookup yields CDR1 MNHEY and CDR2 SVGAGI. The trim removed 6 bases at V and 1 base at J, leaving 0 bases unmatched. This CDR3 has 12 residues. For the CDR3, the DNA is TGTGCCAGCAGGACAGGGTCCTACGAGCAGTACTTC. It yields the protein CASRTGSYEQYF.

The chain joins TRBV30 to TRBJ1-2; TRBD1 matches at 8 bases. The CDR3 spans 15 residues. Germline CDR1 GTSNPN, CDR2 SVGIG (reference sequence). With V trimmed by 0 bases and J by 4 bases, 7 bases remained unmatched. This CDR3 reads CAWSVRTGSIYGYTF. The CDR3 DNA sequence: TGTGCCTGGAGTGTAAGGACAGGGTCGATCTATGGCTACACCTTC.

The chain links TRBV4-1 to TRBJ2-2, with 7 positions matching TRBD2. V was clipped by 1 base and J by 6 bases; unmatched bases: 17. The CDR3 sequence is 19 residues long. In germline, CDR1 is MGHRA, CDR2 YSYEKL. CDR3 protein: CASSQGQPGAGVKAGELFF. In nucleotides, the CDR3 is TGCGCCAGCAGCCAAGGGCAACCTGGGGCGGGGGTTAAAGCCGGGGAGCTGTTTTTT.

Worth noting for this clone: Because the CDR3 is missing its conserved closing phenylalanine or tryptophan, this is likely a read error. Because the CDR3's place on the DNA is in doubt, the DNA is left out and the CDR3 is given as listed by TCRdb. The rearrangement links TRBV10-3 to TRBJ2-7; the table names TRBD2, a call not compared with the DNA. From its first to its last residue, the CDR3 has 11 amino acids. CDR1 is ENHRY, CDR2 SYGVKD, per germline. The CDR3 sequence: CAARTSADFRI.

The CDR3 region is CASSPLPAYNEQFF. The CDR3 coding sequence is TGTGCCAGCTCACCACTCCCGGCCTACAATGAGCAGTTCTTC. The chain combines TRBV18 with TRBJ2-1; D remains ambiguous. Between the trimmed V and J ends, which lost 1 base and 2 bases, there was a span of 6 bases. The CDR3 loop spans 14 amino acids. From germline, CDR1 is KGHSH and CDR2 LQKENI.

The count of this clone is one. The chain is built from TRBV27 and TRBJ2-7; D is possibly TRBD1 (6 bases). V dropped 4 bases and J dropped 1 base, with 14 bases sitting between them. CDR1 and CDR2 (germline): MNHEY, SMNVEV (reference sequence). There are 15 residues in the CDR3. The CDR3 sequence is CASSSSQGRSYEQYF. Here the CDR3 DNA reads TGTGCCAGCAGTTCATCACAGGGACGATCCTACGAGCAGTACTTC.

CDR3 sequence: CASSADGPTPLHF. The CDR3 DNA sequence: TGTGCCAGCAGCGCCGATGGGCCAACACCCCTCCACTTT. The chain couples TRBV9 to TRBJ1-6; D unresolved. Germline V gene lookup returns CDR1 SGDLS and CDR2 YYNGEE. The CDR3 is 13 residues long. Trimming removed 3 bases from V and 11 bases from J, with 12 bases in between.

V is TRBV2 and J is TRBJ1-2; 7 positions agree with TRBD1. This CDR3 has 15 amino acids. The junction had 9 bases not matched to a gene; V was cut back by 0 bases and J by 8 bases. The germline V gene has CDR1 SNHLY and CDR2 FYNNEI. CDR3 in amino acids: CASSEAVGTVGGYTF. The CDR3, as DNA: TGTGCCAGCAGTGAAGCGGTTGGGACAGTGGGGGGCTACACCTTC.